The source of this T cell receptor (beta chain) is a study of blood T cell repertoires in COVID-19. About the research overall: The United States, Italy and Spain were the sources of the acute and convalescent COVID-19 samples. PBMCs, B-cell-depleted T cells, or T cells provided the cDNA or gDNA that made up the material.

Assay: immunoSEQ multiplex PCR; the TCRdb copy retains only in-frame clones and omits some. In the table there are about 140,000 clones, 75% to 80% of which are singletons. Each participant's cohort was designated according to participant-reported clinical history. Two consecutive negative NP/OP PCR tests, clearance, or resolved symptoms defined Cohort 3 recovery. This clone was seen only a few times. V lost 3 bases to trimming and J lost 11 bases; unmatched junction nucleotides: 14. The CDR3 is 16 residues long. Germline CDR1 LNHDA, CDR2 SQIVND (reference sequence). The clonotype originates from a woman between 45 and 60 years old who had recovered from COVID-19. The rearrangement joins TRBV19 to TRBJ2-1; TRBD1 matches 9 bases. Sequenced material: PBMCs or T cells enriched from blood (not recorded which). CDR3 sequence reads: CASSILTGGRTGKQFF. The CDR3 DNA reads as TGTGCCAGTAGTATCCTGACAGGGGGGCGAACGGGTAAGCAGTTCTTC.